One sample yielded the 6 T cell receptor beta chains listed below, sequenced in a study of cytomegalovirus exposure and HLA in healthy donors. Researchers ran the PCR with 60 Vbeta and 13 Jbeta primers. Profiling relied on immunoSEQ multiplex PCR, and the TCRdb table lists in-frame clones only, not all of them. The sample has 100,000 to 150,000 clones, roughly 63% seen once. The sample taken for sequencing was PBMCs. These receptor sequences come from a man between 25 and 39 years old in good health and CMV-seropositive.

The V gene is TRBV28, the J gene TRBJ2-3, with D unclear. Trimming removed 6 bases at V and 2 bases at J, with 6 bases between. Germline lookup yields CDR1 MDHEN and CDR2 SYDVKM. This CDR3 comprises 12 residues. CDR3 bases: TGTGCCAGCAGGGCTTACACAGATACGCAGTATTTT. Translating gives CASRAYTDTQYF.

CDR3 sequence reads: CASSTRGGTEQYF. CDR3 nucleotides: TGTGCCAGCAGTACTCGGGGGGGGACCGAGCAGTACTTC. V and J are TRBV5-4 and TRBJ2-7, with 8 bases aligning to TRBD2. The CDR3 is 13 residues long. The germline V gene encodes CDR1 SGHNT and CDR2 YYREEE (reference sequence). The J segment lost 6 bases and the V segment lost 5 bases, leaving 7 bases of the junction unmatched.

The genes are TRBV7-6 and TRBJ2-3; D is ambiguous. V shed 5 bases and J shed 4 bases, with 10 bases lying between them. Germline V gene data show CDR1 as SGHVS and CDR2 as FNYEAQ. The CDR3 has 13 amino acids. The CDR3: CASSQQVSDTQYF. CDR3 sequence (DNA): TGTGCCAGCAGCCAGCAGGTGTCAGATACGCAGTATTTT.

The chain couples TRBV6-1 to TRBJ2-7; 10 bases align to TRBD1. The CDR3 covers 15 residues. V lost 9 bases to trimming and J lost 5 bases; unmatched junction nucleotides: 13. Germline V gives CDR1 MNHNS, CDR2 SASEGT. CDR3 loop: CASTHLGTGDHEQYF. In nucleotides, the CDR3 is TGTGCCAGTACCCACCTGGGGACAGGGGACCACGAGCAGTACTTC.

The V and J genes are TRBV7-9 and TRBJ1-1, with D perhaps TRBD1 (5 bases). Trimming removed 5 bases at V and 3 bases at J, with 13 bases between. This CDR3 spans 14 amino acids. CDR1 and CDR2 (germline): SEHNR, FQNEAQ (reference sequence). The DNA for the CDR3 is TGTGCCAGCAGCCCGTCCGGGGGTGACACTGAAGCTTTCTTT. As protein: CASSPSGGDTEAFF.

The J gene is TRBJ2-7, the V gene TRBV30; perhaps TRBD1 as D (6 bases). The CDR3 is 13 residues long. Trimming cost V 3 bases and J 5 bases, with 14 bases left between them. Germline V CDR1 and CDR2: GTSNPN, SVGIG (reference sequence). CDR3 region: CAWSEDSLHEQYF. The CDR3 DNA is TGTGCCTGGAGCGAGGACAGTCTCCACGAGCAGTACTTC.